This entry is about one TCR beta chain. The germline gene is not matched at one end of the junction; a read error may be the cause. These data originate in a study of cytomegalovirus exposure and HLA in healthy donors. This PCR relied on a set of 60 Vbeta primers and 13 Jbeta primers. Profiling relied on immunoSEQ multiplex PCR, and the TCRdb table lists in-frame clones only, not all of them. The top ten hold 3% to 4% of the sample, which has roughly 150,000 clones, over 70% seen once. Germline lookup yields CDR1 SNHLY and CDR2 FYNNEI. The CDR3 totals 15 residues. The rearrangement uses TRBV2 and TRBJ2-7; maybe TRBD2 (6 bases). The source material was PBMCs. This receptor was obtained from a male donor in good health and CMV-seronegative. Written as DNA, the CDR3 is TGTGCCAGCAGTGAATGGCTAGCGACCTCCTCCGAGCAGTACTTC. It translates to CASSEWLATSSEQYF.